The 10 T cell receptor beta chains below come from one sample, sequenced in a study of T cells expressing NK-cell markers. TCRdb re-called the 5' RACE reads and catalogs CDR3 proteins one per entry, DNA excluded. This listing includes some 300,000 distinct CDR3 sequences. Specimen: blood T cells: a sorted CD56 or NKG2C T cell subset, CD4+ or CD8+ T cells, or bulk PBMC T cells (not recorded which). These TCRs come from a man younger than 35 in good health.

The chain recombines TRBV11-2 with TRBJ2-5; TCRdb lists TRBD1, though no DNA is available to test this call. Germline V gene lookup returns CDR1 SGHAT and CDR2 FQNNGV. This CDR3 comprises 12 residues. The CDR3 protein is CASSPLLETQYF. Using reference TRBV11-2 and TRBJ2-5 for the parts outside the CDR3, the full variable domain is EAGVAQSPRYKIIEKRQSVAFWCNPISGHATLYWYQQILGQGPKLLIQFQNNGVVDDSQLPKDRFSAERLKGVDSTLKIQPAKLEDSAVYLCASSPLLETQYFGPGTRLLVL.

The chain employs TRBV15 and TRBJ2-4; TCRdb outputs TRBD2, but without DNA this stays unchecked. The CDR3 is 20 amino acids. In germline, CDR1 is LNHNV, CDR2 YYDKDF (reference sequence). CDR3 sequence: CATSREPGLAGLLAKNIQYF.

The rearrangement links TRBV7-9 to TRBJ2-1; TCRdb's D call of TRBD2 is untestable without DNA. CDR3 size: 18 residues. CDR1 and CDR2 from the germline V gene are SEHNR and FQNEAQ (reference sequence). CDR3 amino acids: CASSNLVLAEHLVSKQFF.

The chain has TRBV19 and TRBJ2-2; TCRdb returns TRBD1, unconfirmable since there is no DNA. The CDR3 runs 15 residues. CDR1 LNHDA and CDR2 SQIVND come from the germline V gene (reference sequence). The CDR3 reads CASSGTGGNTGELFF. The full variable domain, with the rest looked up from reference TRBV19 and TRBJ2-2, is DGGITQSPKYLFRKEGQNVTLSCEQNLNHDAMYWYRQDPGQGLRLIYYSQIVNDFQKGDIAEGYSVSREKKESFPLTVTSAQKNPTAFYLCASSGTGGNTGELFFGEGSRLTVL.

The J gene is TRBJ2-5, the V gene TRBV6-1; TCRdb's D call, TRBD2, is unchecked because there is no DNA. This CDR3 region has 19 residues. Germline assignment: CDR1 MNHNS and CDR2 SASEGT. The CDR3 spells CASAFRKGLTSSRLETQYF.

The chain links TRBV7-9 to TRBJ1-4; the D call of TRBD1 rests on TCRdb alone, since no DNA is present to check it. In germline, CDR1 is SEHNR, CDR2 FQNEAQ (reference sequence). This CDR3 is built from 15 residues. CDR3 residues: CASSGPGARNEKLFF.

The chain recombines TRBV12-3 or TRBV12-4 with TRBJ1-1; TCRdb reports TRBD1, a call that lacks DNA to check it against. The CDR3 is 14 residues long. CDR3 amino acids: CASSFDRNLDEAFF.

This chain links TRBV13 with TRBJ2-1. CDR1 PRHDT and CDR2 FYEKMQ come from the germline V gene (reference sequence). The CDR3 sequence is 15 residues long. The CDR3 protein is CASSAARAPFYEQFF.

This chain uses TRBV11-2 with TRBJ2-4. This CDR3 comprises 14 residues. The germline V gene encodes CDR1 SGHAT and CDR2 FQNNGV. CDR3 region: CASSLRPAKNIQYF.

The V call is TRBV2, the J call TRBJ1-2. The CDR3 covers 13 residues. In germline, CDR1 is SNHLY, CDR2 FYNNEI. CDR3 residues: CASSDDFNYGYTF.